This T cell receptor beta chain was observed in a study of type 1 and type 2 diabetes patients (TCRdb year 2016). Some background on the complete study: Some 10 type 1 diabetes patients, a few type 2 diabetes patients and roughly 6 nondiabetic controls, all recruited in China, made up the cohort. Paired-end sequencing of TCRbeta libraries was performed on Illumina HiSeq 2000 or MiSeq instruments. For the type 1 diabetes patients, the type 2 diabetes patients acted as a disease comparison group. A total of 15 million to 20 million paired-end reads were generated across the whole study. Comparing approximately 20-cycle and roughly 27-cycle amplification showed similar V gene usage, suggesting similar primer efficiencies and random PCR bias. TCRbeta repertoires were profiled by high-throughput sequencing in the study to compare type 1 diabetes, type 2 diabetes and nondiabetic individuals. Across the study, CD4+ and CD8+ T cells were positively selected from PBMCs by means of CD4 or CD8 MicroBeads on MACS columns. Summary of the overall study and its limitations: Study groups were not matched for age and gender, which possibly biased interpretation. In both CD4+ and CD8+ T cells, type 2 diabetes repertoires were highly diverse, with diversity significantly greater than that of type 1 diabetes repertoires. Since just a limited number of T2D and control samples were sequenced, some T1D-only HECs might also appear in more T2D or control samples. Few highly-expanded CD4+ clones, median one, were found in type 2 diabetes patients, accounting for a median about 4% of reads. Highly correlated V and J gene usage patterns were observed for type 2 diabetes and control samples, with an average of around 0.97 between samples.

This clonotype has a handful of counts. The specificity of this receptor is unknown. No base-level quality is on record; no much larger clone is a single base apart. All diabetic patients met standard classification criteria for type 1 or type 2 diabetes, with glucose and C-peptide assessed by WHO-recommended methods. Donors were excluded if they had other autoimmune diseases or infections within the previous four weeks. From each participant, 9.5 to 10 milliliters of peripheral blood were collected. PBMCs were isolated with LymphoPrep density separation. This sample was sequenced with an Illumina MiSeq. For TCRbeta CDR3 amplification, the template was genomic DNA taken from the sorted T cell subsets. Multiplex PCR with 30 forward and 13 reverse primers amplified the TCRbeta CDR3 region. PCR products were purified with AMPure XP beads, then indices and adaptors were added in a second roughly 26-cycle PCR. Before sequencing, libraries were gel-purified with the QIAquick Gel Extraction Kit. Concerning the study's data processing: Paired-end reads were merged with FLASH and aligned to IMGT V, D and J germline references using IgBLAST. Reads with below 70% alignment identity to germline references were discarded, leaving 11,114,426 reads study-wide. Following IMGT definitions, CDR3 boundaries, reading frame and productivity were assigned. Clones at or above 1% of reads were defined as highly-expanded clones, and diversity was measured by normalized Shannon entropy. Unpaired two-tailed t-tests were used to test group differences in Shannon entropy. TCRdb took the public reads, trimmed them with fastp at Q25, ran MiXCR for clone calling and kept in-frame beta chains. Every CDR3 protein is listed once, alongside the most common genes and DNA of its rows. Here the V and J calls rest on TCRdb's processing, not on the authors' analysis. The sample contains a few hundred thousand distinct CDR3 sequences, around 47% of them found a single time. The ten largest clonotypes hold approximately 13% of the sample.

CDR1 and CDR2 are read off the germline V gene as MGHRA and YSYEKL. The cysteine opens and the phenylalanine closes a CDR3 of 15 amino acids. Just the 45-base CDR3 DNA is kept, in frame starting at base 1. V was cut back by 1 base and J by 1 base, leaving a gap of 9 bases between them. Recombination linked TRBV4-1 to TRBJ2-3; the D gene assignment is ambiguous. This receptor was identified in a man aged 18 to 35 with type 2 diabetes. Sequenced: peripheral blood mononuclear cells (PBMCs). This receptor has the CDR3 CASSQVFSRTDTQYF. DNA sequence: TGCGCCAGCAGCCAAGTTTTTAGCCGCACAGATACGCAGTATTTT.